The 32 T cell receptor beta chains listed next were all sequenced from one sample in a study of early T cells in non-severe SARS-CoV-2 infection. TCRdb reprocessed the 5' RACE reads with MiXCR, giving one entry per CDR3 protein. Altogether tens of thousands of distinct CDR3 sequences are present, about 5% being singletons, with the ten largest covering 25% to 30%. The sequencing sample was made of whole blood. The origin of the receptors is an adult who was a healthcare worker with PCR-confirmed SARS-CoV-2 infection or an uninfected control (not recorded which).

This clonotype has ten or more counts. The J gene is TRBJ2-1, the V gene TRBV24-1; 7 positions match TRBD2. Losses at the gene ends were 12 bases for V and 8 bases for J; bases not matched to a gene: 12. Germline CDR1 is KGHDR and CDR2 is SFDVKD. The CDR3 covers 13 residues. This chain's CDR3 is CASCGAGRDEQFF. In DNA form, the CDR3 reads TGTGCCTCCTGTGGGGCAGGGAGGGATGAGCAGTTCTTC.

The chain joins TRBV3-1 to TRBJ1-4; 8 nucleotides agree with TRBD1. The junction had 3 bases not matched to a gene; V was cut back by 4 bases and J by 5 bases. CDR1 and CDR2 from the germline V gene are LGHDT and YNNKEL (reference sequence). CDR3 length: 14 amino acids. Here the CDR3 DNA reads TGTGCCAGCAGCCGGGACAGGAGGAATGAAAAACTGTTTTTT. Amino acids: CASSRDRRNEKLFF.

Many counts were recorded for this clonotype. The CDR3 DNA reads as TGTGCCAGCGAGCCTCTTAGCAATCAGCCCCAGCATTTT. Translation: CASEPLSNQPQHF. The chain employs TRBV6-1 and TRBJ1-5; D gene uncertain. Germline V CDR1 and CDR2: MNHNS, SASEGT. V was trimmed by 8 bases and J by 0 bases, leaving 8 bases between them. The CDR3 extends over 13 amino acids.

This clonotype was counted only a few times. The chain employs TRBV11-2 and TRBJ1-2; no firm D call. V dropped 6 bases and J dropped 8 bases, with 13 bases sitting between them. CDR1 SGHAT and CDR2 FQNNGV come from the germline V gene. The CDR3 is 12 residues long. The DNA of the CDR3 is TGTGCCAGCAGTCCAGCTCGGCGGGGCTACACCTTC. Its protein product is CASSPARRGYTF.

This clonotype has ten or more counts. This chain uses TRBV5-6 with TRBJ2-1; 11 nucleotides line up with TRBD2. The germline CDR1 and CDR2 sequences are SGHDT and YYEEEE. The CDR3 contains 17 residues. With 0 bases clipped from V and 4 bases from J, the junction kept 6 bases outside the gene matches. CDR3 region: CASSLVGGLAAYNEQFF. The CDR3 DNA reads TGTGCCAGCAGCTTGGTTGGGGGACTAGCGGCGTACAATGAGCAGTTCTTC.

V and J are TRBV2 and TRBJ1-1, with D possibly being TRBD1 (5 bases). The CDR3 consists of 15 residues. Germline CDR1 is SNHLY and CDR2 is FYNNEI. Between the trimmed V and J ends, which lost 2 bases and 0 bases, there was a span of 10 bases. The CDR3: CASSEKRTLNTEAFF. Here the CDR3 DNA reads TGTGCCAGCAGTGAAAAGAGGACACTGAACACTGAAGCTTTCTTT.

In this sample, this clonotype turned up many times. The chain combines TRBV5-1 with TRBJ2-3, with 9 bases matching TRBD2. Per germline, CDR1 SGHRS and CDR2 YFSETQ. V gave up 0 bases and J gave up 4 bases; unmatched junction bases: 3. The CDR3 has 15 residues. The DNA for the CDR3 is TGCGCCAGCAGCTTGGAGGCTAGCGGGGCAGATACGCAGTATTTT. As protein: CASSLEASGADTQYF.

The table lists this clonotype with many counts. This chain links TRBV30 with TRBJ1-2; a weak D match, TRBD1 (5 bases). With 4 bases removed from V and 4 bases from J, the gap between germline ends came to 19 bases. Germline V gene lookup returns CDR1 GTSNPN and CDR2 SVGIG (reference sequence). The CDR3 extends over 15 amino acids. In nucleotides, the CDR3 is TGTGCCTGGATGGGGTTGGGGGAGAGGGTCTATGGCTACACCTTC. This translates into CAWMGLGERVYGYTF.

This clonotype was detected many times. The V call is TRBV30, the J call TRBJ1-1, with 7 bases fitting TRBD1. In germline, CDR1 is GTSNPN, CDR2 SVGIG (reference sequence). The length of the CDR3 is 13 residues. V lost 4 bases to trimming and J lost 0 bases; unmatched junction nucleotides: 2. The CDR3 bases are TGTGCCTGGAAGGGACAGATGAACACTGAAGCTTTCTTT. Translated, it gives CAWKGQMNTEAFF.

This clonotype was detected a few times. The chain has TRBV7-2 and TRBJ2-5, with D hard to call. CDR1 and CDR2 (germline): SGHTA, FQGNSA. Trimming took off 5 bases at V and 6 bases at J, with 13 bases between the two ends. The CDR3 sequence is 13 residues long. CDR3 residues: CASSPRWYQTQYF. CDR3 in DNA: TGTGCCAGCAGCCCCCGTTGGTATCAGACCCAGTACTTC.

This clonotype was recorded many times. The V call is TRBV7-9, the J call TRBJ2-1, with a tentative D call TRBD2 (6 bases). Trimming pared 5 bases from V and 5 bases from J, leaving 10 bases between. Germline V lookup: CDR1 SEHNR, CDR2 FQNEAQ (reference sequence). The CDR3 loop spans 13 amino acids. The CDR3 protein is CASSPGVDNEQFF. The CDR3 bases are TGTGCCAGCAGCCCGGGGGTTGACAATGAGCAGTTCTTC.

This clonotype showed up many times. The chain employs TRBV7-9 and TRBJ2-7; D gene ambiguous. Germline loops: CDR1 SEHNR, CDR2 FQNEAQ (reference sequence). The CDR3 runs 11 residues. Trimming shortened V by 0 bases and J by 6 bases, and 3 bases separated the two germline ends. The CDR3 sequence: CASSLAFEQYF. Here the CDR3 DNA reads TGTGCCAGCAGCTTAGCTTTCGAGCAGTACTTC.

This clonotype appeared many times. The gene calls are TRBV12-3 or TRBV12-4 and TRBJ1-1; D call uncertain. This CDR3 contains 12 residues. Trimming stripped 0 bases from V and 4 bases from J, with 3 bases between. This CDR3 reads CASSLAGTEAFF. In DNA, the CDR3 is TGTGCCAGCAGTTTAGCGGGCACTGAAGCTTTCTTT.

The sample holds many counts of this clonotype. The CDR3 bases are TGTGCCAGCAGCCAAGACAGCCCCCAAACCCAGTACTTC. Amino acid sequence: CASSQDSPQTQYF. V is TRBV12-3 or TRBV12-4 and J is TRBJ2-5; TRBD1 might be the D (5 bases). The CDR3 is made up of 13 amino acids. Trimming pared 6 bases from V and 8 bases from J, leaving 16 bases between.

This clonotype was observed many times. The chain recombines TRBV10-2 with TRBJ2-7; D might be TRBD2 (6 bases). CDR3 length: 14 residues. Germline V gene lookup returns CDR1 WSHSY and CDR2 SAAADI. Trimming removed 2 bases at V and 6 bases at J, with 14 bases between. DNA for the CDR3: TGCGCCAGCAGTGAGCGACTAGTTAAGTTCGAGCAGTACTTC. This encodes CASSERLVKFEQYF.

The chain employs TRBV14 and TRBJ1-2; TRBD1 matches 8 bases. The germline V gene encodes CDR1 SGHDN and CDR2 FVKESK. V shed 8 bases, J shed 2 bases, and the junction held 7 bases outside the gene matches. This CDR3 is 14 amino acids long. The CDR3: CASRGQAYNYGYTF. Here the CDR3 DNA reads TGTGCCAGCCGGGGACAGGCCTACAACTATGGCTACACCTTC.

The table lists this clonotype with a few counts. V is TRBV15 and J is TRBJ2-3; D gene ambiguous. The CDR3 has 13 residues. The V and J ends lost 7 bases and 4 bases respectively, with 12 bases between them. Looked up from germline, CDR1 is LNHNV and CDR2 is YYDKDF (reference sequence). This chain's CDR3 is CATIPRGADTQYF. Written as DNA, the CDR3 is TGTGCCACCATCCCCCGAGGAGCAGATACGCAGTATTTT.

This clonotype has only a few counts. The V and J genes are TRBV20-1 and TRBJ1-5, with D tentatively TRBD1 (6 bases). The CDR3 is made up of 15 amino acids. Germline V gene lookup returns CDR1 DFQATT and CDR2 SNEGSKA (reference sequence). The V end was cut by 2 bases, the J end by 9 bases, with 20 bases between. The CDR3 loop reads CSARPLGAGEGPQHF. For the CDR3, the DNA is TGCAGTGCTAGACCTCTGGGAGCAGGGGAGGGGCCCCAGCATTTT.

This clonotype showed up many times. V gene TRBV27 combines with J gene TRBJ1-2; the D is unclear. CDR1 is MNHEY and CDR2 is SMNVEV in the germline V gene (reference sequence). V was trimmed by 8 bases and J by 3 bases, leaving 10 bases between them. This CDR3 spans 12 amino acids. The CDR3 sequence is CASLVFDYGYTF. The CDR3 bases are TGTGCCAGCTTAGTATTCGACTATGGCTACACCTTC.

This clonotype was detected many times. The chain is built from TRBV6-5 and TRBJ2-5, with TRBD1 matching over 7 bases. The germline V gene encodes CDR1 MNHEY and CDR2 SVGAGI. CDR3 size: 14 residues. Losses at the gene ends were 2 bases for V and 7 bases for J; bases not matched to a gene: 7. The CDR3 region is CASSYGISGGTQYF. The CDR3 DNA sequence: TGTGCCAGCAGTTACGGGATCTCAGGGGGGACCCAGTACTTC.

This clonotype occurred many times. This chain connects TRBV20-1 to TRBJ1-5; D is ambiguous. This CDR3 spans 14 amino acids. Germline lookup yields CDR1 DFQATT and CDR2 SNEGSKA (reference sequence). The V and J ends lost 2 bases and 1 base respectively, with 9 bases between them. CDR3 nucleotides: TGCAGTGCTAGAAAAGGTAGCAGCAATCAGCCCCAGCATTTT. Translated: CSARKGSSNQPQHF.

As to this clonotype: A single base separates this from a much larger clone, so it may be a read error. This chain uses TRBV28 with TRBJ1-5, with D possibly being TRBD1 (5 bases). Per the germline V gene, CDR1 is MDHEN and CDR2 is SYDVKM. The CDR3 has 15 residues. The V end was cut by 6 bases, the J end by 2 bases, with 14 bases between. CDR3 region: CASRFGGGGNQPQHF. The CDR3 DNA follows: TGTGCCAGCAGATTCGGCGGAGGGGGCAATCAGCCCCAGCATTTT.

There are many counts of this clonotype. V gene TRBV6-5 combines with J gene TRBJ2-7; weak D call: TRBD1 (6 bases). With 2 bases removed from V and 7 bases from J, the gap between germline ends came to 18 bases. CDR1 is MNHEY, CDR2 SVGAGI, per germline. The CDR3 sequence is 15 residues long. CDR3 in amino acids: CASSYRSVKGGEQYF. In DNA form, the CDR3 reads TGTGCCAGCAGTTACAGAAGCGTAAAAGGGGGAGAGCAGTACTTC.

Points on this clonotype: Germline is not matched at one junction end, which may reflect a read error. The chain recombines TRBV2 with TRBJ2-7; D is uncertain. Germline V gene lookup returns CDR1 SNHLY and CDR2 FYNNEI. There are 11 residues in the CDR3. The DNA for the CDR3 is TGTGCCAGCAGCTCCGGGTACGAGCTGTACTTC. Translating it yields CASSSGYELYF.

The V call is TRBV29-1, the J call TRBJ2-3; 7 bases are a match to TRBD2. Losses at the gene ends were 8 bases for V and 3 bases for J; bases not matched to a gene: 11. Per germline, CDR1 SQVTM and CDR2 ANQGSEA. The CDR3 loop spans 14 amino acids. The CDR3, as DNA: TGCAGCTCGATGCGGGGAGGGAATACAGATACGCAGTATTTT. Translated, it gives CSSMRGGNTDTQYF.

The chain employs TRBV7-9 and TRBJ2-2, with 13 bases aligning to TRBD2. Trimming took 5 bases from V and 3 from J; bases not matched to a gene: 6. This CDR3 has 17 amino acids. Germline CDR1 and CDR2: SEHNR and FQNEAQ (reference sequence). The DNA for the CDR3 is TGTGCCAGCAGCCGTGGACTAGCGGGAGATCACACCGGGGAGCTGTTTTTT. The encoded protein is CASSRGLAGDHTGELFF.

In this sample, this clonotype turned up many times. The J gene is TRBJ2-5, the V gene TRBV12-3 or TRBV12-4; D gene uncertain. Between the trimmed V and J ends, which lost 7 bases and 2 bases, there was a span of 11 bases. CDR3 size: 13 residues. CDR3: CASTQDRQETQYF. In nucleotides, the CDR3 is TGTGCCAGCACCCAGGACCGACAAGAGACCCAGTACTTC.

This clonotype was seen only a few times. V gene TRBV7-6 combines with J gene TRBJ1-1; D might be TRBD1 (6 bases). CDR1 is SGHVS, CDR2 FNYEAQ, per germline. CDR3 size: 14 residues. Between the trimmed V and J ends, which lost 0 bases and 1 base, there was a span of 6 bases. The CDR3 region has the DNA TGTGCCAGCAGCTTAGCAGGGGGGAACACTGAAGCTTTCTTT. This sequence encodes CASSLAGGNTEAFF.

The table lists this clonotype with many counts. The chain employs TRBV7-2 and TRBJ2-2; TRBD2 is a possible D gene (5 bases). With 8 bases removed from V and 2 bases from J, the gap between germline ends came to 9 bases. In germline, CDR1 is SGHTA, CDR2 FQGNSA. The CDR3 extends over 13 amino acids. The CDR3 DNA reads as TGTGCCAGCGAGGGCAAAAACACCGGGGAGCTGTTTTTT. This translates into CASEGKNTGELFF.

There are many counts of this clonotype. The chain couples TRBV19 to TRBJ1-2; tentatively, D is TRBD1 (5 bases). Trimming left V 6 bases short and J 4 bases short, with 15 bases between. CDR3 length: 14 amino acids. Germline CDR1 is LNHDA and CDR2 is SQIVND (reference sequence). The CDR3 spells CASRMGQGFYGYTF. DNA of the CDR3: TGTGCCAGTAGGATGGGGCAGGGCTTCTATGGCTACACCTTC.

This clonotype has ten or more counts. V usage is TRBV29-1 and J usage is TRBJ1-2; 8 nucleotides match TRBD1. Germline CDR1 and CDR2: SQVTM and ANQGSEA. This CDR3 region has 12 residues. Trimming at V came to 7 bases and at J to 8 bases, leaving 9 bases not matched to a gene. CDR3 in amino acids: CSELGQGGGYTF. The CDR3 coding sequence is TGCAGCGAACTTGGACAGGGTGGAGGCTACACCTTC.

This clonotype was seen many times. The chain joins TRBV7-2 to TRBJ2-2; D unclear. The CDR3 runs 16 residues. Germline V gene data show CDR1 as SGHTA and CDR2 as FQGNSA. The V gene lost 5 bases and the J gene lost 1 base, with 14 bases spanning the gap. The CDR3: CASSPNLPMNTGELFF. CDR3 coding DNA: TGTGCCAGCAGCCCTAACCTCCCGATGAACACCGGGGAGCTGTTTTTT.